Below are 6 T cell receptor beta chains sequenced from a single sample in a study of cytomegalovirus exposure and HLA in healthy donors. TCRdb's copy holds only in-frame clones and misses some; the assay was immunoSEQ multiplex PCR. The table lists 200,000 to 250,000 clones, less than 90% of them singletons, with around 13% in the top ten. The sample taken for sequencing was PBMCs. These receptors originate from a man between 18 and 29 years old in good health and CMV-seropositive.

The chain has TRBV6-1 and TRBJ2-3; D gene unclear. The length of the CDR3 is 12 residues. Looked up from germline, CDR1 is MNHNS and CDR2 is SASEGT. Trimming stripped 1 base from V and 6 bases from J, with 5 bases between. The CDR3 bases are TGTGCCAGCAGTGAAGAAGGGGATACGCAGTATTTT. Its translation: CASSEEGDTQYF.

Concerning this clone itself: The same CDR3 also results from other DNA sequences found in this sample. The chain joins TRBV5-1 to TRBJ2-7, with D uncertain. Looked up from germline, CDR1 is SGHRS and CDR2 is YFSETQ. CDR3 length: 11 amino acids. Trimming took 3 bases from V and 4 from J, leaving 5 bases between them. The CDR3 sequence: CASSSGYEQYF. In nucleotides, the CDR3 is TGCGCCAGCAGCTCCGGGTACGAGCAGTACTTC.

The chain links TRBV7-8 to TRBJ1-1; tentative D call: TRBD1 (5 bases). CDR1 is SGHVS, CDR2 FQNEAQ, per germline. The CDR3 runs to 11 residues. Trimming pared 11 bases from V and 6 bases from J, leaving 13 bases between. The CDR3 loop reads CAVARGPEAFF. The CDR3 DNA is TGTGCCGTCGCGCGGGGACCTGAAGCTTTCTTT.

The J gene is TRBJ1-5, the V gene TRBV15; 9 bases fit TRBD1. Germline CDR1 is LNHNV and CDR2 is YYDKDF (reference sequence). V shed 5 bases, J shed 4 bases, and the junction held 3 bases outside the gene matches. The CDR3 has 14 amino acids. The CDR3 loop reads CATSVDRGNQPQHF. The CDR3 coding sequence is TGTGCCACCAGCGTGGACAGGGGTAATCAGCCCCAGCATTTT.

This chain links TRBV30 with TRBJ1-2; tentative D call: TRBD1 (6 bases). The germline V gene has CDR1 GTSNPN and CDR2 SVGIG (reference sequence). This CDR3 is 12 amino acids long. V was pared by 2 bases and J by 8 bases, with 12 bases between. CDR3 residues: CAWSYRVDGYTF. DNA of the CDR3: TGTGCCTGGAGTTACAGGGTAGACGGCTACACCTTC.

V is TRBV2 and J is TRBJ2-1, with unresolved D. CDR3 length: 15 amino acids. The germline V and J ends were trimmed by 4 bases and 0 bases, with 10 bases remaining between them. Germline CDR1 SNHLY, CDR2 FYNNEI. CDR3: CASSASEPSYNEQFF. Here the CDR3 DNA reads TGTGCCAGCAGTGCGAGCGAGCCCTCCTACAATGAGCAGTTCTTC.